The 28 T cell receptor beta chains listed next were all sequenced from one sample in a study of T cells after posttransplantation cyclophosphamide. Sampled 1 year posttransplant, controls received myeloablative marrow transplants, methotrexate and a calcineurin inhibitor. Sequenced by immunoSEQ multiplex PCR; TCRdb stores in-frame clones only, minus some. Among more than 15,000 clones, 80% to 90% were seen once, and the ten largest hold approximately 3.5%. The sample consisted of PBMCs, taken after an allogeneic stem cell transplant with a calcineurin inhibitor and methotrexate. The source is a male patient aged 50 to 59 who received an allogeneic stem cell transplant from an unrelated donor, was CMV-positive, and had chronic GVHD only. Some T cells may be provided by the graft donor.

The chain couples TRBV7-2 to TRBJ2-7; no reliable D call. The germline CDR1 and CDR2 sequences are SGHTA and FQGNSA. Trimming took 5 bases from V and 2 from J, leaving 19 bases between them. The CDR3 sequence is 16 residues long. CDR3 protein: CASSRRVGRSAYEQYF. CDR3 sequence (DNA): TGTGCCAGCAGCCGCCGCGTCGGTAGATCTGCCTACGAGCAGTACTTC.

The J gene is TRBJ1-5, the V gene TRBV19, with no clear D. Trimming removed 0 bases at V and 5 bases at J, with 5 bases between. Looked up from germline, CDR1 is LNHDA and CDR2 is SQIVND (reference sequence). This CDR3 has 13 residues. The DNA for the CDR3 is TGTGCCAGTAGTATAGATCTCCATCAGCCCCAGCATTTT. Its translation is CASSIDLHQPQHF.

Here the CDR3 DNA reads TGTGCCAGCAGCCCCCGGTCCACCTACAATGAGCAGTTCTTC. Amino acid sequence: CASSPRSTYNEQFF. The chain combines TRBV7-6 with TRBJ2-1; D uncertain. The V gene lost 5 bases and the J gene lost 2 bases, with 10 bases spanning the gap. Germline loops: CDR1 SGHVS, CDR2 FNYEAQ. The CDR3 loop spans 14 amino acids.

The V call is TRBV7-9, the J call TRBJ2-3; 7 bases are shared with TRBD2. Germline V gene lookup returns CDR1 SEHNR and CDR2 FQNEAQ (reference sequence). The V gene end was trimmed by 4 bases and the J gene end by 4 bases; junction bases not matched to a gene: 5. The length of the CDR3 is 14 residues. DNA for the CDR3: TGTGCCAGCAGCTACGGACTAGAGGCAGATACGCAGTATTTT. It codes for CASSYGLEADTQYF.

V gene TRBV2 combines with J gene TRBJ2-3; a weak D match, TRBD2 (5 bases). Per the germline V gene, CDR1 is SNHLY and CDR2 is FYNNEI. The CDR3 length is 15 residues. V gave up 7 bases and J gave up 2 bases, with 16 bases separating them. Written as DNA, the CDR3 is TGTGCCAGCAAAGGGTGGAGGCTCATCACAGATACGCAGTATTTT. Amino acid sequence: CASKGWRLITDTQYF.

The chain carries TRBV19 and TRBJ2-7; 10 bases are shared with TRBD1. CDR1 and CDR2 from the germline V gene are LNHDA and SQIVND (reference sequence). The CDR3 consists of 15 residues. The J segment lost 2 bases and the V segment lost 4 bases, leaving 5 bases of the junction unmatched. In nucleotides, the CDR3 is TGTGCCAGTAGTACCGGGACAGGGGACCCCTACGAGCAGTACTTC. Protein sequence: CASSTGTGDPYEQYF. The full variable domain, in which reference TRBV19 and TRBJ2-7 provide the parts outside the CDR3, is DGGITQSPKYLFRKEGQNVTLSCEQNLNHDAMYWYRQDPGQGLRLIYYSQIVNDFQKGDIAEGYSVSREKKESFPLTVTSAQKNPTAFYLCASSTGTGDPYEQYFGPGTRLTVT.

The genes are TRBV9 and TRBJ2-2, with D perhaps matching TRBD2 (6 bases). This CDR3 contains 16 residues. The V end lost 2 bases, the J end lost 3 bases, and 14 bases lay between the germline ends. CDR1 and CDR2 (germline): SGDLS, YYNGEE. CDR3 DNA: TGTGCCAGCAGCGTGGCCGGGCGGGGCGACACCGGGGAGCTGTTTTTT. It encodes CASSVAGRGDTGELFF.

This chain uses TRBV15 with TRBJ1-5; tentative D call: TRBD1 (6 bases). CDR3 size: 13 residues. Trimming removed 5 bases at V and 5 bases at J, with 10 bases between. From germline, CDR1 is LNHNV and CDR2 YYDKDF (reference sequence). Here the CDR3 reads CATSGEGDQPQHF. CDR3 sequence (DNA): TGTGCCACCAGCGGGGAGGGGGATCAGCCCCAGCATTTT.

The chain joins TRBV6-4 to TRBJ2-5; 10 nucleotides agree with TRBD2. Germline V gene sequence: CDR1 MRHNA, CDR2 SNTAGT. The CDR3 is 17 amino acids. Trimming cost V 0 bases and J 3 bases; bases outside gene matches: 7. CDR3 sequence reads: CASSDSPSGGFKETQYF. The CDR3 DNA is TGTGCCAGCAGTGACTCGCCTAGCGGGGGCTTCAAAGAGACCCAGTACTTC.

The V gene is TRBV7-9, the J gene TRBJ1-4; the D gene is possibly TRBD1 (5 bases). The V end was cut by 2 bases, the J end by 8 bases, with 9 bases between. The CDR3 is 13 residues long. The germline CDR1 and CDR2 sequences are SEHNR and FQNEAQ (reference sequence). CDR3 protein: CASSLSREEKLFF. As DNA, the CDR3 is TGTGCCAGCAGCTTAAGCAGGGAAGAAAAACTGTTTTTT.

The J gene is TRBJ2-3, the V gene TRBV4-1, with 8 bases that match TRBD2. The germline V gene has CDR1 MGHRA and CDR2 YSYEKL. The V and J ends lost 4 bases and 0 bases, in that order; junction bases with no gene match: 6. CDR3 size: 16 residues. CDR3 bases: TGCGCCAGCAGCCTAGGACTAGCTCGTAGCACAGATACGCAGTATTTT. Residues: CASSLGLARSTDTQYF.

This chain connects TRBV28 to TRBJ2-7, with D possibly being TRBD1 (5 bases). The V gene's germline CDR1 is MDHEN and CDR2 SYDVKM. The CDR3 loop spans 12 amino acids. V lost 10 bases, J lost 3 bases, and 13 bases lay in between. Here the CDR3 reads CATNRKSYEQYF. Here the CDR3 DNA reads TGTGCCACAAACAGGAAAAGCTACGAGCAGTACTTC. Full variable domain (rest looked up from reference TRBV28 and TRBJ2-7): DVKVTQSSRYLVKRTGEKVFLECVQDMDHENMFWYRQDPGLGLRLIYFSYDVKMKEKGDIPEGYSVSREKKERFSLILESASTNQTSMYLCATNRKSYEQYFGPGTRLTVT.

This clone appeared once. The V and J genes are TRBV6-6 and TRBJ2-3; 10 bases line up with TRBD2. The CDR3 covers 14 residues. The junction had 8 bases not matched to a gene; V was cut back by 8 bases and J by 6 bases. Germline values: CDR1 MNHNY, CDR2 SVGAGI (reference sequence). CDR3 in DNA: TGTGCCAGCGGCAAGGGACTAGCGATGGATACGCAGTATTTT. This encodes CASGKGLAMDTQYF.

V usage is TRBV7-3 and J usage is TRBJ2-1; maybe TRBD2 (6 bases). The V end lost 2 bases, the J end lost 7 bases, and 15 bases lay between the germline ends. CDR1 and CDR2 (germline): SGHTA, FQGTGA. This CDR3 region has 15 residues. The CDR3 DNA follows: TGTGCCAGCAGCTTAGGAACGGGAGAGGGAAATGAGCAGTTCTTC. This codes for CASSLGTGEGNEQFF.

This rearrangement joins TRBV7-2 to TRBJ1-2, with D hard to call. Germline CDR1 is SGHTA and CDR2 is FQGNSA. The CDR3 spans 13 residues. The ends were cut back, 2 bases at V and 5 bases at J, with 9 bases in the middle. This chain's CDR3 is CASSLSPGYGYTF. CDR3 coding DNA: TGTGCCAGCAGCTTATCCCCAGGATATGGCTACACCTTC.

The chain joins TRBV7-9 to TRBJ2-7, with D hard to call. The V end lost 6 bases, the J end lost 6 bases, and 12 bases lay between the germline ends. CDR1 and CDR2 (germline): SEHNR, FQNEAQ (reference sequence). The CDR3 covers 12 residues. The CDR3 reads CASSLLVSEQYF. For the CDR3, the DNA is TGTGCCAGCAGTCTCCTCGTGAGCGAGCAGTACTTC.

CDR3 DNA sequence: TGTGCCAGCAGCTCCCGACAGGGGGCGGACACTGAAGCTTTCTTT. It translates to CASSSRQGADTEAFF. V is TRBV11-2 and J is TRBJ1-1; 10 nucleotides agree with TRBD1. J lost 3 bases, V lost 4 bases, and 5 bases had no gene match. Germline V gives CDR1 SGHAT, CDR2 FQNNGV. The CDR3 spans 15 residues.

The gene calls are TRBV9 and TRBJ2-5; D is ambiguous. CDR1 and CDR2 (germline): SGDLS, YYNGEE. V was shortened by 0 bases and J by 2 bases, with 14 bases between the two germline ends. The CDR3 is 16 residues long. The CDR3 loop reads CASSVGSHPQQETQYF. As DNA, the CDR3 is TGTGCCAGCAGCGTAGGGAGCCACCCTCAACAAGAGACCCAGTACTTC.

This chain connects TRBV7-8 to TRBJ2-7, with 10 bases identical to TRBD2. The germline V gene has CDR1 SGHVS and CDR2 FQNEAQ. The CDR3 length is 21 residues. V shed 1 base and J 2 bases; nucleotides not matched to a gene: 20. In DNA form, the CDR3 reads TGTGCCAGCAGCTTAGTGGGCGCTAGCGGGGGCCGGAGTGGAGTACCCTACGAGCAGTACTTC. This gives the protein CASSLVGASGGRSGVPYEQYF.

The CDR3 DNA follows: TGCGCCAGCAGCTTGGCGAGCAGCTCTACTATCTCCTACGAGCAGTACTTC. Translation: CASSLASSSTISYEQYF. This sequence joins TRBV5-1 and TRBJ2-7; D gene uncertain. Germline-derived CDR1 and CDR2 are SGHRS and YFSETQ. The CDR3 loop spans 17 amino acids. Between the trimmed V and J ends, which lost 0 bases and 0 bases, there was a span of 16 bases.

The rearrangement uses TRBV19 and TRBJ2-7, with TRBD2 matching over 14 bases. With V trimmed by 6 bases and J by 5 bases, 3 bases remained unmatched. This CDR3 is built from 14 residues. Germline V gene lookup returns CDR1 LNHDA and CDR2 SQIVND (reference sequence). The CDR3 nucleotides read TGTGCCAGTAGGGGACTAGCGGGAGCACACGAGCAGTACTTC. It codes for CASRGLAGAHEQYF.

This clone has more than one count but fewer than ten. The chain uses TRBV5-8 and TRBJ1-3, with 7 bases identical to TRBD1. The CDR3 has 16 amino acids. The V gene end was trimmed by 0 bases and the J gene end by 6 bases; junction bases not matched to a gene: 9. Germline V gene lookup returns CDR1 SGHTS and CDR2 YDEGEE. The CDR3 DNA is TGTGCCAGCAGCTTGGTGGGCAGGGGGATCGAAAACACCATATATTTT. This gives the protein CASSLVGRGIENTIYF.

The V gene is TRBV27, the J gene TRBJ1-3; no clear D gene. CDR1 is MNHEY and CDR2 is SMNVEV in the germline V gene (reference sequence). V lost 4 bases and J 0 bases, leaving 7 bases between the germline ends. This CDR3 region has 14 residues. The CDR3: CASSSGFSGNTIYF. The CDR3 nucleotides read TGTGCCAGCAGTTCAGGATTCTCTGGAAACACCATATATTTT.

The chain couples TRBV11-3 to TRBJ2-3, with D tentatively TRBD2 (6 bases). V lost 8 bases and J lost 8, with 20 bases in between. The CDR3 contains 14 residues. Per the germline V gene, CDR1 is SGHNT and CDR2 is YENEEA. The CDR3 region has the DNA TGTGCCAGCGGCCCGGGGACTGCTATAGGTACGCAGTATTTT. This sequence encodes CASGPGTAIGTQYF. Using reference TRBV11-3 and TRBJ2-3 for the parts outside the CDR3, the full variable domain is EAGVVQSPRYKIIEKKQPVAFWCNPISGHNTLYWYLQNLGQGPELLIRYENEEAVDDSQLPKDRFSAERLKGVDSTLKIQPAELGDSAVYLCASGPGTAIGTQYFGPGTRLTVL.

The table lists this clone with a count of one. V gene TRBV27 combines with J gene TRBJ2-2; possible D gene TRBD1, 5 bases. The V end lost 2 bases, the J end lost 7 bases, and 8 bases lay between the germline ends. This CDR3 spans 13 amino acids. Germline V gene lookup returns CDR1 MNHEY and CDR2 SMNVEV (reference sequence). DNA for the CDR3: TGTGCCAGCAGTTTAAGCAGGGTCGGGGAGCTGTTTTTT. Protein product: CASSLSRVGELFF.

DNA of the CDR3: TGTGCCAGCAGCTCGGTACAGGGGAGCAATCAGCCCCAGCATTTT. Translated: CASSSVQGSNQPQHF. The rearrangement links TRBV27 to TRBJ1-5; 7 nucleotides line up with TRBD1. The V and J ends lost 6 bases and 1 base, in that order; junction bases with no gene match: 6. Looked up from germline, CDR1 is MNHEY and CDR2 is SMNVEV (reference sequence). The CDR3 covers 15 residues.

V gene TRBV19 combines with J gene TRBJ1-4, with D uncertain. Trimming shortened V by 3 bases and J by 1 base, and 9 bases separated the two germline ends. The germline V gene has CDR1 LNHDA and CDR2 SQIVND (reference sequence). The CDR3 runs 15 residues. The CDR3 loop reads CASSMIGGTNEKLFF. The CDR3 nucleotides read TGTGCCAGTAGTATGATCGGAGGAACTAATGAAAAACTGTTTTTT.

This chain links TRBV29-1 with TRBJ2-7; 9 bases match TRBD1. The CDR3 extends over 14 amino acids. Germline V gene lookup returns CDR1 SQVTM and CDR2 ANQGSEA. V was clipped by 6 bases and J by 0 bases; unmatched bases: 6. The chain's CDR3 is CSVYGTGSSYEQYF. DNA of the CDR3: TGCAGCGTGTACGGGACAGGGTCCTCCTACGAGCAGTACTTC.